This T cell receptor beta chain was identified during a study of T cell changes during pregnancy in multiple sclerosis. Assay used: immunoSEQ multiplex PCR; TCRdb lists only in-frame clones, some missing. Here the sample spans 85,000 to 120,000 clones, less than 95% being singletons. CDR1 and CDR2 from the germline V gene are MNHEY and SMNVEV (reference sequence). With V trimmed by 5 bases and J by 2 bases, 8 bases remained unmatched. CDR3 length: 15 amino acids. This rearrangement joins TRBV27 to TRBJ2-7, with 8 bases fitting TRBD1. The clonotype originates from a female donor with multiple sclerosis, enrolled in a pregnancy study. The sample in question was peripheral blood, obtained before pregnancy. CDR3 sequence reads: CASSGTGGITYEQYF. The CDR3 region has the DNA TGTGCCAGCAGTGGCACAGGGGGTATCACCTACGAGCAGTACTTC.